This T cell receptor beta chain was recorded in a study of blood T cell repertoires in COVID-19. The germline V gene has CDR1 LGHDT and CDR2 YNNKEL (reference sequence). This CDR3 comprises 16 residues. The germline V and J ends were trimmed by 4 bases and 4 bases, with 16 bases remaining between them. Authors' data handling: Using reference gene primer amplification, nucleated cell counts were estimated. Some clones are missing from TCRdb's copy, which holds only in-frame ones; the method was immunoSEQ multiplex PCR. The D gene and trimming were derived from the DNA, and the V and J assignments and clone size from that table. This table holds about 220,000 clones, 80% found once.

Input material: peripheral blood. This TCR derives from a woman in her 70s with acute or convalescent COVID-19. This chain connects TRBV3-1 (or the pseudogene TRBV3-2) to TRBJ1-4; D remains ambiguous. The CDR3, as DNA: TGTGCCAGCAGCCCGGGCATTGCGGGTCGTAATGAAAAACTGTTTTTT. Translated, it gives CASSPGIAGRNEKLFF.